One sample yielded the 30 T cell receptor beta chains listed below, sequenced in a study of beta chain features in type 1 diabetes. The isolated RNA, all of it, was reverse transcribed, so expressed TCRB transcripts were what got sequenced. Repertoires were generated with immunoSEQ multiplex PCR, while TCRdb's copy carries only in-frame clones and drops some. Among about 360,000 clones listed, roughly 12% were seen once. Sequencing was carried out using naive CD4+ T cells from blood. These receptors came from a man younger than 35 in good health.

This chain joins TRBV18 and TRBJ2-3, with 9 bases fitting TRBD1. This CDR3 comprises 15 residues. V lost 6 bases, J lost 2 bases, and 6 bases stayed unmatched. The germline CDR1 and CDR2 sequences are KGHSH and LQKENI. The CDR3 loop reads CASSPRDRVTDTQYF. DNA for the CDR3: TGTGCCAGCTCGCCCCGGGACAGGGTCACAGATACGCAGTATTTT.

This clone was observed a handful of times. The rearrangement uses TRBV18 and TRBJ1-1; D not certain. The CDR3 runs to 14 residues. V lost 2 bases to trimming and J lost 0 bases, with 7 bases between them. Germline V gene data show CDR1 as KGHSH and CDR2 as LQKENI. CDR3 DNA sequence: TGTGCCAGCTCACCATTCGCGGTGAACACTGAAGCTTTCTTT. Translated: CASSPFAVNTEAFF.

Note on this clone: A read error may account for a junction end that differs from germline. The chain has TRBV30 and TRBJ2-7; TRBD2 is a possible D gene (5 bases). From germline, CDR1 is GTSNPN and CDR2 SVGIG (reference sequence). CDR3 length equals 14 residues. CDR3 bases: TGTACCTGGGCCCGGAGTGAAAGCGGCTACGAGCAGTACTTC. Its protein is CTWARSESGYEQYF.

This clone was detected only a few times. The rearrangement joins TRBV6-5 to TRBJ1-1, with D unclear. Deletions cut 2 bases from V and 4 bases from J, with 8 bases between. This CDR3 has 13 residues. Germline CDR1 is MNHEY and CDR2 is SVGAGI. CDR3 loop: CASSYTRGTEAFF. Written as DNA, the CDR3 is TGTGCCAGCAGTTACACCCGAGGCACTGAAGCTTTCTTT.

The chain has TRBV9 and TRBJ2-1, with D perhaps matching TRBD2 (6 bases). V lost 4 bases, J lost 4 bases, and 21 bases lay in between. From germline, CDR1 is SGDLS and CDR2 YYNGEE. The CDR3 contains 17 residues. The CDR3 nucleotides read TGTGCCAGCAGCCACGTGGGGGGAGCGAACCTTTACAATGAGCAGTTCTTC. Encoded protein: CASSHVGGANLYNEQFF.

This clone has more than one count but fewer than ten. The V and J genes are TRBV6-6 and TRBJ2-7; the match to TRBD1 covers 7 bases. Germline V gives CDR1 MNHNY, CDR2 SVGAGI (reference sequence). There are 12 residues in the CDR3. The trim removed 5 bases at V and 3 bases at J, leaving 1 base unmatched. This CDR3 is CASSRQGYEQYF. The CDR3 region has the DNA TGTGCCAGCAGTCGACAGGGCTACGAGCAGTACTTC.

This clone was counted between two and nine times. V gene TRBV6-1 combines with J gene TRBJ2-7; TRBD1 is a possible D gene (5 bases). V lost 0 bases and J lost 5, with 14 bases in between. Germline V gene lookup returns CDR1 MNHNS and CDR2 SASEGT. The CDR3 is 15 amino acids. Here the CDR3 reads CASSEAQAGWDEQYF. In DNA, the CDR3 is TGTGCCAGCAGTGAAGCTCAGGCAGGGTGGGACGAGCAGTACTTC.

This chain uses TRBV5-4 with TRBJ1-5; D gene unclear. Germline CDR1 is SGHNT and CDR2 is YYREEE (reference sequence). The CDR3 runs to 15 residues. The V end lost 0 bases, the J end lost 3 bases, and 10 bases lay between the germline ends. The CDR3 is CASSLDGETNQPQHF. As DNA, the CDR3 is TGTGCCAGCAGCTTGGACGGGGAAACCAATCAGCCCCAGCATTTT. The whole variable domain, filled in from reference TRBV5-4 and TRBJ1-5, reads ETGVTQSPTHLIKTRGQQVTLRCSSQSGHNTVSWYQQALGQGPQFIFQYYREEENGRGNFPPRFSGLQFPNYSSELNVNALELDDSALYLCASSLDGETNQPQHFGDGTRLSIL.

The V and J genes are TRBV18 and TRBJ2-7; 10 nucleotides match TRBD2. The ends lost 1 base at V and 1 base at J; junction bases unmatched: 7. The CDR3 sequence is 17 residues long. Germline V CDR1 and CDR2: KGHSH, LQKENI. The CDR3 protein is CASSPQIPSGGSYEQYF. The CDR3 coding sequence is TGTGCCAGCTCACCACAGATCCCTAGCGGGGGATCCTACGAGCAGTACTTC.

The genes are TRBV28 and TRBJ1-4; 7 bases map to TRBD1. The V and J ends lost 5 bases and 3 bases, in that order; junction bases with no gene match: 9. In germline, CDR1 is MDHEN, CDR2 SYDVKM. CDR3 length: 16 residues. The CDR3 protein is CASSPFSGQPNEKLFF. As DNA, the CDR3 is TGTGCCAGCAGTCCTTTTTCGGGACAGCCTAATGAAAAACTGTTTTTT.

This clone was seen only a few times. CDR3 region: CASSLRGIGYRTLGEAFF. The CDR3, as DNA: TGTGCCAGCAGTTTAAGGGGTATTGGTTACAGAACACTGGGGGAAGCTTTCTTT. The genes are TRBV28 and TRBJ1-1; D may be TRBD1 (5 bases). Between the trimmed V and J ends, which lost 2 bases and 8 bases, there was a span of 27 bases. The CDR3 loop spans 18 amino acids. CDR1 is MDHEN, CDR2 SYDVKM, per germline. The full variable domain, with the rest looked up from reference TRBV28 and TRBJ1-1, is DVKVTQSSRYLVKRTGEKVFLECVQDMDHENMFWYRQDPGLGLRLIYFSYDVKMKEKGDIPEGYSVSREKKERFSLILESASTNQTSMYLCASSLRGIGYRTLGEAFFGQGTRLTVV.

There are a few counts of this clone. The chain joins TRBV4-2 to TRBJ2-7, with a possible D match to TRBD2 (5 bases). Germline CDR1 LGHNA, CDR2 YNFKEQ. V was shortened by 1 base and J by 2 bases, with 12 bases between the two germline ends. The CDR3 extends over 15 amino acids. CDR3 protein: CASSQVHSEPYEQYF. The CDR3 DNA follows: TGTGCCAGCAGCCAAGTCCATAGCGAACCCTACGAGCAGTACTTC.

This clone has just a few counts. V usage is TRBV5-6 and J usage is TRBJ1-2, with 10 positions matching TRBD1. V shed 0 bases, J shed 4 bases, and the junction held 3 bases outside the gene matches. CDR3 length: 15 residues. Germline V gives CDR1 SGHDT, CDR2 YYEEEE. The CDR3 DNA is TGTGCCAGCAGCTTGGGGACAGGGGGAGGCTATGGCTACACCTTC. Protein product: CASSLGTGGGYGYTF.

The CDR3 coding sequence is TGTGCCAGCAGCCAGACTAGCGGGCCCTACGAGCAGTACTTC. Translation gives CASSQTSGPYEQYF. This sequence joins TRBV7-2 and TRBJ2-7, with 10 bases lining up with TRBD2. V lost 5 bases to trimming and J lost 2 bases; unmatched junction nucleotides: 3. Germline-derived CDR1 and CDR2 are SGHTA and FQGNSA. CDR3 length: 14 amino acids.

This clone was counted between two and nine times. The chain carries TRBV7-2 and TRBJ2-7, with D unclear. CDR3 length: 15 amino acids. Per germline, CDR1 SGHTA and CDR2 FQGNSA. Trimming pared 4 bases from V and 1 base from J, leaving 14 bases between. The CDR3 region has the DNA TGTGCCAGCAGCTCCCCAGACATCGGTTCCTACGAGCAGTACTTC. Residues: CASSSPDIGSYEQYF.

This clone was observed a handful of times. This rearrangement joins TRBV4-3 to TRBJ1-2, with D perhaps matching TRBD1 (5 bases). Germline V lookup: CDR1 LGHNA, CDR2 YSLEER. This CDR3 comprises 16 residues. Trimming took 1 base from V and 2 from J, leaving 14 bases between them. The CDR3 reads CASSQAERGENYGYTF. Written as DNA, the CDR3 is TGCGCCAGCAGCCAAGCTGAAAGGGGTGAGAACTATGGCTACACCTTC.

Notes on this clone: This sample includes further DNA sequences coding for the same CDR3. J is TRBJ1-6 and V is TRBV18; no clear D gene. The CDR3 consists of 14 residues. V was shortened by 6 bases and J by 8 bases, with 14 bases between the two germline ends. Germline-derived CDR1 and CDR2 are KGHSH and LQKENI. For the CDR3, the DNA is TGTGCCAGCTCTCCTGGACGGGGAGATTCACCCCTCCACTTT. This encodes CASSPGRGDSPLHF.

The chain combines TRBV7-2 with TRBJ2-2; no definite D call. The ends were cut back, 4 bases at V and 1 base at J, with 16 bases in the middle. This CDR3 has 17 residues. Germline values: CDR1 SGHTA, CDR2 FQGNSA. The CDR3 DNA reads TGTGCCAGCAGCTCCCGAGGTGGAAGGATGAACACCGGGGAGCTGTTTTTT. This gives the protein CASSSRGGRMNTGELFF.

This clone showed up just a few times. The chain links TRBV7-3 to TRBJ2-3; D ambiguous. Trimming left V 2 bases short and J 6 bases short, with 9 bases between. Looked up from germline, CDR1 is SGHTA and CDR2 is FQGTGA. This CDR3 has 13 residues. The CDR3 sequence is CASSLELFDTQYF. CDR3 coding DNA: TGTGCCAGCAGCTTAGAACTATTTGATACGCAGTATTTT.

V usage is TRBV7-2 and J usage is TRBJ2-1; 9 bases agree with TRBD2. CDR3 length equals 16 residues. Germline V gene data show CDR1 as SGHTA and CDR2 as FQGNSA. Germline trimming cut 2 bases from V and 8 bases from J; bases unmatched to any gene: 10. In DNA form, the CDR3 reads TGTGCCAGCAGCTTAACACTAGCGGGCGATGTTGATGAGCAGTTCTTC. This gives the protein CASSLTLAGDVDEQFF. The full variable domain, its missing parts supplied by reference TRBV7-2 and TRBJ2-1, is GAGVSQSPSNKVTEKGKDVELRCDPISGHTALYWYRQSLGQGLEFLIYFQGNSAPDKSGLPSDRFSAERTGGSVSTLTIQRTQQEDSAVYLCASSLTLAGDVDEQFFGPGTRLTVL.

In DNA, the CDR3 is TGCGCCAGCAGCCAACGAGTTTCTGGGGCCAACGTCCTGACTTTC. Protein product: CASSQRVSGANVLTF. V and J are TRBV4-3 and TRBJ2-6; no definite D call. The V end lost 2 bases, the J end lost 1 base, and 6 bases lay between the germline ends. Germline CDR1 is LGHNA and CDR2 is YSLEER. This CDR3 spans 15 amino acids.

The CDR3 nucleotides are TGCGCCAGTTCCACTACAGGGGTGAACACCGGGGAGCTGTTTTTT. Its translation is CASSTTGVNTGELFF. This rearrangement joins TRBV5-1 to TRBJ2-2; 7 positions match TRBD1. The V segment lost 8 bases and the J segment 1 base; nucleotides outside the gene matches: 8. Germline CDR1 SGHRS, CDR2 YFSETQ. This CDR3 region has 15 residues. Filled out from reference TRBV5-1 and TRBJ2-2, the complete variable domain reads KAGVTQTPRYLIKTRGQQVTLSCSPISGHRSVSWYQQTPGQGLQFLFEYFSETQRNKGNFPGRFSGRQFSNSRSEMNVSTLELGDSALYLCASSTTGVNTGELFFGEGSRLTVL.

This clone was picked up a small number of times. V and J are TRBV5-6 and TRBJ2-6; tentatively, D is TRBD1 (7 bases). This CDR3 is built from 18 residues. Germline V gene sequence: CDR1 SGHDT, CDR2 YYEEEE. V lost 4 bases and J 0 bases, leaving 17 bases between the germline ends. The CDR3: CASSQGGGPPSGANVLTF. In DNA form, the CDR3 reads TGTGCCAGCAGCCAGGGGGGCGGGCCGCCCTCTGGGGCCAACGTCCTGACTTTC.

The rearrangement links TRBV7-2 to TRBJ2-3; perhaps TRBD1 as D (6 bases). V lost 8 bases and J lost 2, with 17 bases in between. The germline gives CDR1 SGHTA, CDR2 FQGNSA. The CDR3 has 15 residues. CDR3 DNA: TGTGCCAGCCTGGACAGTATTTCACACACAGATACGCAGTATTTT. Translation gives CASLDSISHTDTQYF. Looking up the rest from reference TRBV7-2 and TRBJ2-3 gives the full variable domain: GAGVSQSPSNKVTEKGKDVELRCDPISGHTALYWYRQSLGQGLEFLIYFQGNSAPDKSGLPSDRFSAERTGGSVSTLTIQRTQQEDSAVYLCASLDSISHTDTQYFGPGTRLTVL.

This clone has a handful of counts. The chain uses TRBV6-6 and TRBJ1-5, with 9 bases aligning to TRBD1. V was clipped by 5 bases and J by 4 bases; unmatched bases: 9. This CDR3 region has 16 residues. The germline CDR1 and CDR2 sequences are MNHNY and SVGAGI (reference sequence). The CDR3 DNA is TGTGCCAGCAGTCCCAGGACAGGGGCGAGAAATCAGCCCCAGCATTTT. Translating it yields CASSPRTGARNQPQHF.

The table lists this clone with a few counts. CDR3 protein: CASSESAGGPYEQYF. The CDR3 nucleotides are TGTGCCAGCAGTGAATCGGCAGGGGGGCCCTACGAGCAGTACTTC. The rearrangement joins TRBV25-1 to TRBJ2-7; possible D gene TRBD1, 7 bases. V dropped 1 base and J dropped 2 bases, with 12 bases sitting between them. Germline loops: CDR1 MGHDK, CDR2 SYGVNS. The CDR3 has 15 residues.

This clone has a handful of counts. The CDR3, as DNA: TGTGCCAGCACAACCAGGGGGCTGTACAATGAGCAGTTCTTC. Its protein product is CASTTRGLYNEQFF. This chain uses TRBV7-2 with TRBJ2-1, with 8 nucleotides matching TRBD1. Germline V lookup: CDR1 SGHTA, CDR2 FQGNSA. The CDR3 consists of 14 residues. Trimming at V came to 7 bases and at J to 4 bases, leaving 6 bases not matched to a gene.

This chain links TRBV5-4 with TRBJ1-2; a possible D gene is TRBD1 (5 bases). V was clipped by 4 bases and J by 4 bases, with 14 bases between them. Germline loops: CDR1 SGHNT, CDR2 YYREEE (reference sequence). The CDR3 covers 14 residues. The CDR3 DNA is TGTGCCAGCAGCCGGGCGGGGGAAGGCTATGGCTACACCTTC. As protein: CASSRAGEGYGYTF.

This clone appeared a few times. J is TRBJ2-1 and V is TRBV5-1; 12 bases fit TRBD2. CDR3 length: 16 residues. In germline, CDR1 is SGHRS, CDR2 YFSETQ. The ends lost 0 bases at V and 7 bases at J; junction bases unmatched: 5. The CDR3 spells CASSLVGLAGSNEQFF. DNA for the CDR3: TGCGCCAGCAGCTTGGTAGGACTAGCGGGATCAAATGAGCAGTTCTTC. The entire variable domain, with the rest obtained from reference TRBV5-1 and TRBJ2-1, is as follows: KAGVTQTPRYLIKTRGQQVTLSCSPISGHRSVSWYQQTPGQGLQFLFEYFSETQRNKGNFPGRFSGRQFSNSRSEMNVSTLELGDSALYLCASSLVGLAGSNEQFFGPGTRLTVL.

This clone was seen only a few times. V is TRBV27 and J is TRBJ1-1, with D hard to call. Germline-derived CDR1 and CDR2 are MNHEY and SMNVEV (reference sequence). The length of the CDR3 is 14 residues. The V end was cut by 3 bases, the J end by 4 bases, with 12 bases between. CDR3 sequence: CASSFSSRGTEAFF. The DNA for the CDR3 is TGTGCCAGCAGTTTTTCCTCTCGAGGCACTGAAGCTTTCTTT.